Listed here are 11 T cell receptor beta chains from one sample, sequenced in a study of T-cell reconstitution after alpha-beta-depleted transplantation in children. Unique molecular identifiers tagged the TCRbeta library. Each CDR3 protein gets one entry after TCRdb re-called the PCR reads with MiXCR. The sample consists of about 140,000 distinct CDR3 sequences, around 10% of them appearing once. Source: PBMCs, mostly from graft donor cells, taken 180 days after TCRalphabeta/CD19-depleted stem cell transplant. These receptors all stem from a female patient between 2 and 15 years old who had a stem cell transplant for congenital amegakaryocytic thrombocytopenia, so the T cells may come from the graft donor.

This clonotype was picked up many times. The CDR3 coding sequence is TGTGCCAGCAGCTCGCAGGGCCACGAGCAGTACTTC. Translated, it gives CASSSQGHEQYF. The genes are TRBV7-2 and TRBJ2-7; TRBD1 is a possible D gene (5 bases). CDR3 size: 12 residues. V lost 4 bases to trimming and J lost 5 bases, with 9 bases between them. Germline-derived CDR1 and CDR2 are SGHTA and FQGNSA.

This clonotype was seen a handful of times. J is TRBJ2-1 and V is TRBV14, with 9 nucleotides matching TRBD2. Trimming removed 0 bases from V and 8 bases from J; junction bases left unmatched: 14. Germline V gives CDR1 SGHDN, CDR2 FVKESK. The CDR3 runs to 18 residues. CDR3 residues: CASSQDLNSERGADEQFF. The CDR3 DNA reads TGTGCCAGCAGCCAAGATCTGAATAGCGAGCGGGGGGCAGATGAGCAGTTCTTC.

This clonotype was seen repeatedly, ten times or more. The chain employs TRBV28 and TRBJ1-5; D is unclear. The germline V gene encodes CDR1 MDHEN and CDR2 SYDVKM. This CDR3 has 12 residues. V lost 4 bases to trimming and J lost 4 bases, with 5 bases between them. DNA of the CDR3: TGTGCCAGCAGTTCCCGGAATCAGCCCCAGCATTTT. Translation gives CASSSRNQPQHF.

This chain connects TRBV12-3 or TRBV12-4 to TRBJ2-3, with D tentatively TRBD2 (5 bases). With 2 bases removed from V and 6 bases from J, the gap between germline ends came to 15 bases. This CDR3 is built from 15 residues. The CDR3: CASSLLASGRDTQYF. CDR3 DNA: TGTGCCAGCAGTTTATTAGCGTCAGGTAGGGATACGCAGTATTTT.

This clonotype has ten or more counts. The chain links TRBV5-1 to TRBJ1-1; perhaps TRBD1 as D (5 bases). Germline lookup yields CDR1 SGHRS and CDR2 YFSETQ. CDR3 length equals 13 residues. The V end was cut by 7 bases, the J end by 1 base, with 11 bases between. The CDR3 nucleotides are TGCGCCAGCTCCGTGGGGGGGAACACTGAAGCTTTCTTT. Protein product: CASSVGGNTEAFF.

This clonotype turned up a few times. V usage is TRBV28 and J usage is TRBJ2-2, with TRBD2 matching 11 bases. CDR3 size: 16 residues. Germline V gives CDR1 MDHEN, CDR2 SYDVKM. J gave up 0 bases and V 4 bases, and 1 base lay outside the gene matches. In DNA form, the CDR3 reads TGTGCCAGCAGTTCGGGACTAGCGGCGAACACCGGGGAGCTGTTTTTT. This sequence encodes CASSSGLAANTGELFF.

V usage is TRBV15 and J usage is TRBJ2-1; D possibly matches TRBD1 or TRBD2 (6 bases each). V lost 5 bases, J lost 6 bases, and 20 bases lay in between. Germline values: CDR1 LNHNV, CDR2 YYDKDF (reference sequence). This CDR3 comprises 16 residues. The CDR3 nucleotides are TGTGCCACCAGCGGAGGGGTCGGTAGGGGGTCCAATGAGCAGTTCTTC. Translating it yields CATSGGVGRGSNEQFF. The full variable domain, completed using reference TRBV15 and TRBJ2-1, is DAMVIQNPRYQVTQFGKPVTLSCSQTLNHNVMYWYQQKSSQAPKLLFHYYDKDFNNEADTPDNFQSRRPNTSFCFLDIRSPGLGDTAMYLCATSGGVGRGSNEQFFGPGTRLTVL.

This clonotype was recorded many times. The chain has TRBV5-1 and TRBJ2-5; 7 bases match TRBD1. J was trimmed by 3 bases and V by 2 bases; bases with no gene match: 7. The CDR3 totals 15 residues. CDR1 SGHRS and CDR2 YFSETQ come from the germline V gene. The CDR3 DNA reads TGCGCCAGCAGCTTACCGACAGGGTACGAAGAGACCCAGTACTTC. Its translation: CASSLPTGYEETQYF.

This clonotype was counted ten times or more. This sequence joins TRBV5-1 and TRBJ2-1; 11 positions match TRBD2. Germline lookup yields CDR1 SGHRS and CDR2 YFSETQ. This CDR3 spans 13 amino acids. Germline trimming cut 4 bases from V and 9 bases from J; bases unmatched to any gene: 3. CDR3 in amino acids: CASSNGLAGEQFF. The CDR3 nucleotides read TGCGCCAGCAGCAACGGACTAGCGGGTGAGCAGTTCTTC.

The V gene is TRBV20-1, the J gene TRBJ2-5, with 10 positions matching TRBD1. From germline, CDR1 is DFQATT and CDR2 SNEGSKA (reference sequence). This CDR3 spans 14 amino acids. V was pared by 5 bases and J by 5 bases, with 8 bases of the junction left unmatched. The CDR3 loop is CSAVDRGPGETQYF. The CDR3 nucleotides are TGCAGTGCTGTCGACAGGGGGCCAGGCGAGACCCAGTACTTC.

This clonotype showed up just a few times. V usage is TRBV5-1 and J usage is TRBJ1-4; no firm D call. CDR1 and CDR2 (germline): SGHRS, YFSETQ. The V end lost 1 base, the J end lost 0 bases, and 4 bases lay between the germline ends. This CDR3 is 14 amino acids long. The CDR3 DNA is TGCGCCAGCAGCTTGCAAGCAACTAATGAAAAACTGTTTTTT. Translated: CASSLQATNEKLFF.